One sample yielded the 32 T cell receptor beta chains listed below, sequenced in a study of blood T cell repertoires in COVID-19. Sequencing used immunoSEQ multiplex PCR; TCRdb keeps in-frame clones, though not all of them. The table shows 100,000 to 150,000 clones, with 86% occurring only once. Sequencing was carried out using peripheral blood. The origin of the receptors is a woman aged 70-85 years with COVID-19, enrolled during active disease.

The chain carries TRBV11-2 and TRBJ2-2; 8 bases match TRBD1. The V gene end was trimmed by 3 bases and the J gene end by 4 bases; junction bases not matched to a gene: 4. Germline V lookup: CDR1 SGHAT, CDR2 FQNNGV. The CDR3 loop spans 15 amino acids. The CDR3: CASSFGQGSTGELFF. Here the CDR3 DNA reads TGTGCCAGCAGCTTCGGACAGGGTAGCACCGGGGAGCTGTTTTTT.

The chain has TRBV5-1 and TRBJ2-5; 8 nucleotides align to TRBD1. The CDR3 is 16 residues long. With V trimmed by 0 bases and J by 2 bases, 6 bases remained unmatched. Looked up from germline, CDR1 is SGHRS and CDR2 is YFSETQ. CDR3 nucleotides: TGCGCCAGCAGCTTGGCAGGACAGGGCGGACAAGAGACCCAGTACTTC. It translates to CASSLAGQGGQETQYF. The entire variable domain, with the rest obtained from reference TRBV5-1 and TRBJ2-5, is as follows: KAGVTQTPRYLIKTRGQQVTLSCSPISGHRSVSWYQQTPGQGLQFLFEYFSETQRNKGNFPGRFSGRQFSNSRSEMNVSTLELGDSALYLCASSLAGQGGQETQYFGPGTRLLVL.

The chain couples TRBV7-9 to TRBJ2-3, with 10 nucleotides matching TRBD1. CDR3 length equals 15 residues. Germline trimming cut 3 bases from V and 5 bases from J; bases unmatched to any gene: 5. The germline CDR1 and CDR2 sequences are SEHNR and FQNEAQ (reference sequence). Here the CDR3 reads CASSLFGTGEDTQYF. The CDR3 nucleotides are TGTGCCAGCAGCTTGTTCGGGACAGGGGAAGATACGCAGTATTTT.

The genes are TRBV6-5 and TRBJ2-7; D may be TRBD2 (6 bases). This CDR3 comprises 15 residues. V gave up 5 bases and J gave up 0 bases, with 14 bases separating them. CDR1 and CDR2 (germline): MNHEY, SVGAGI. CDR3 residues: CASSIFGGLSYEQYF. CDR3 DNA sequence: TGTGCCAGCAGTATCTTCGGGGGTCTCTCCTACGAGCAGTACTTC.

The genes are TRBV27 and TRBJ2-2; weak D call: TRBD2 (6 bases). The CDR3 runs 15 residues. Trimming stripped 7 bases from V and 5 bases from J, with 17 bases between. The germline gives CDR1 MNHEY, CDR2 SMNVEV (reference sequence). CDR3 coding DNA: TGTGCCAGCAAGAACGGCGGTGGGAGGACCGGGGAGCTGTTTTTT. Its translation is CASKNGGGRTGELFF.

The gene calls are TRBV12-5 and TRBJ2-6; no clear D. This CDR3 spans 13 amino acids. Germline V gene data show CDR1 as LGHNT and CDR2 as FRNRAP. The ends were cut back, 5 bases at V and 1 base at J, with 3 bases in the middle. The CDR3 DNA reads as TGTGCTAGTGGTCCTTCTGGGGCCAACGTCCTGACTTTC. It translates to CASGPSGANVLTF.

This chain uses TRBV5-4 with TRBJ2-7; 11 bases fit TRBD2. The CDR3 extends over 15 amino acids. V was clipped by 4 bases and J by 6 bases; unmatched bases: 9. The germline gives CDR1 SGHNT, CDR2 YYREEE (reference sequence). Written as DNA, the CDR3 is TGTGCCAGCAGCCCTAGCGGGGGGCCCACAGGCGAGCAGTACTTC. Translated, it gives CASSPSGGPTGEQYF.

This clone was counted between two and nine times. This chain uses TRBV19 with TRBJ1-2; 7 bases match TRBD1. The CDR3 runs 15 residues. V was pared by 4 bases and J by 4 bases, with 9 bases of the junction left unmatched. Germline V gene lookup returns CDR1 LNHDA and CDR2 SQIVND (reference sequence). The CDR3: CASSTPGQTVYGYTF. DNA for the CDR3: TGTGCCAGTAGTACCCCGGGACAGACCGTCTATGGCTACACCTTC.

As for this clone: Distinct nucleotide sequences in the sample also encode this CDR3. This chain joins TRBV5-1 and TRBJ2-3; D unresolved. This CDR3 is built from 13 residues. CDR1 and CDR2 from the germline V gene are SGHRS and YFSETQ. V was cut by 2 bases and J by 5 bases, with 9 bases left in between. CDR3 sequence (DNA): TGCGCCAGCAGCTTACGTGGGCTAGATACGCAGTATTTT. It codes for CASSLRGLDTQYF.

This clone was counted only a few times. The chain uses TRBV7-2 and TRBJ2-5; 8 bases map to TRBD2. The germline gives CDR1 SGHTA, CDR2 FQGNSA. J was trimmed by 7 bases and V by 4 bases; bases with no gene match: 11. The CDR3 is 15 residues long. This chain's CDR3 is CASSSGTRGLGTQYF. The DNA of the CDR3 is TGTGCCAGCAGCTCCGGGACTAGGGGACTCGGGACCCAGTACTTC.

V usage is TRBV29-1 and J usage is TRBJ1-1, with D perhaps matching TRBD1 (5 bases). CDR1 is SQVTM, CDR2 ANQGSEA, per germline. There are 12 residues in the CDR3. Trimming took 5 bases from V and 5 from J, leaving 12 bases between them. Written as DNA, the CDR3 is TGCAGCGTTTCGGGGGGTTTGACTGAAGCTTTCTTT. It codes for CSVSGGLTEAFF.

The genes are TRBV19 and TRBJ2-6; weak D call: TRBD2 (5 bases). This CDR3 has 19 amino acids. Per the germline V gene, CDR1 is LNHDA and CDR2 is SQIVND (reference sequence). The V gene lost 6 bases and the J gene lost 1 base, with 22 bases spanning the gap. CDR3 DNA: TGTGCCAGTAGAATTCTGCGGGTGGCGAGGGTGTCTGGGGCCAACGTCCTGACTTTC. Protein: CASRILRVARVSGANVLTF. The whole variable domain, filled in from reference TRBV19 and TRBJ2-6, reads DGGITQSPKYLFRKEGQNVTLSCEQNLNHDAMYWYRQDPGQGLRLIYYSQIVNDFQKGDIAEGYSVSREKKESFPLTVTSAQKNPTAFYLCASRILRVARVSGANVLTFGAGSRLTVL.

This chain links TRBV5-4 with TRBJ1-6; perhaps TRBD1 as D (6 bases). There are 16 residues in the CDR3. Germline V gives CDR1 SGHNT, CDR2 YYREEE (reference sequence). V was trimmed by 4 bases and J by 7 bases, leaving 18 bases between them. CDR3 in amino acids: CASSRGGASVNSPLHF. DNA for the CDR3: TGTGCCAGCAGCCGAGGGGGGGCTTCTGTCAATTCACCCCTCCACTTT.

This clone was seen a few times. V is TRBV10-3 and J is TRBJ2-5; TRBD2 is a possible D gene (7 bases). CDR1 ENHRY and CDR2 SYGVKD come from the germline V gene. V was clipped by 6 bases and J by 3 bases, with 11 bases between them. The CDR3 is 13 amino acids. The CDR3 coding sequence is TGTGCCATCAGCTGGGGGGGCGAAGAGACCCAGTACTTC. Protein product: CAISWGGEETQYF.

The gene calls are TRBV5-5 and TRBJ1-5, with unresolved D. Germline V gene lookup returns CDR1 SGHKS and CDR2 YYEKEE (reference sequence). V lost 4 bases and J lost 4, with 12 bases in between. The CDR3 is 14 residues long. CDR3 sequence: CASSPGRLNQPQHF. CDR3 DNA: TGTGCCAGCAGCCCCGGCAGGCTGAATCAGCCCCAGCATTTT.

This clone appeared once. The chain recombines TRBV14 with TRBJ1-1; 7 bases match TRBD1. CDR1 SGHDN and CDR2 FVKESK come from the germline V gene. The CDR3 has 14 amino acids. Trimming removed 4 bases from V and 1 base from J; junction bases left unmatched: 3. The DNA for the CDR3 is TGTGCCAGCAGCCTGGGACAGTGGAACACTGAAGCTTTCTTT. Amino acid sequence: CASSLGQWNTEAFF.

CDR3 bases: TGTGCCAGCAGCTTAGGCGCCCTAGCGGGGGGAGAGACCCAGTACTTC. It translates to CASSLGALAGGETQYF. The chain combines TRBV7-8 with TRBJ2-5; TRBD2 agrees at 11 bases. The CDR3 runs 16 residues. The germline V gene encodes CDR1 SGHVS and CDR2 FQNEAQ. V shed 1 base, J shed 4 bases, and the junction held 5 bases outside the gene matches.

This chain joins TRBV20-1 and TRBJ2-5; TRBD2 agrees at 12 bases. Germline CDR1 and CDR2: DFQATT and SNEGSKA (reference sequence). With 3 bases clipped from V and 4 bases from J, the junction kept 6 bases outside the gene matches. The CDR3 contains 15 residues. CDR3 sequence (DNA): TGCAGTGCTAGTACAACTAGCGGGGGGATAGAGACCCAGTACTTC. Its protein is CSASTTSGGIETQYF.

The gene calls are TRBV3-1 (or the pseudogene TRBV3-2) and TRBJ2-2; 10 bases align to TRBD2. The CDR3 extends over 18 amino acids. The germline V gene has CDR1 LGHDT and CDR2 YNNKEL (reference sequence). V was pared by 2 bases and J by 0 bases, with 6 bases of the junction left unmatched. The CDR3 loop is CASSQFPSGGPNTGELFF. In DNA form, the CDR3 reads TGTGCCAGCAGCCAATTCCCTAGCGGGGGACCGAACACCGGGGAGCTGTTTTTT.

The rearrangement uses TRBV4-1 and TRBJ1-3; possibly TRBD1 for D (6 bases). This CDR3 is 16 amino acids long. V dropped 1 base and J dropped 4 bases, with 14 bases sitting between them. Germline CDR1 is MGHRA and CDR2 is YSYEKL. This CDR3 reads CASSQAKQGLGNTIYF. CDR3 sequence (DNA): TGCGCCAGCAGCCAAGCTAAACAGGGATTGGGAAACACCATATATTTT.

CDR3 sequence: CASDNRGGNYGYTF. DNA for the CDR3: TGTGCCAGCGACAACCGCGGGGGAAACTATGGCTACACCTTC. V usage is TRBV11-2 and J usage is TRBJ1-2; TRBD1 might be the D (5 bases). This CDR3 region has 14 residues. V was shortened by 8 bases and J by 2 bases, with 15 bases between the two germline ends. Per germline, CDR1 SGHAT and CDR2 FQNNGV.

V usage is TRBV15 and J usage is TRBJ2-6, with D possibly matching TRBD2 (5 bases). Germline CDR1 is LNHNV and CDR2 is YYDKDF (reference sequence). The ends were cut back, 7 bases at V and 0 bases at J, with 7 bases in the middle. The CDR3 runs to 14 residues. DNA for the CDR3: TGTGCCACCACACGGGACTCTGGGGCCAACGTCCTGACTTTC. It is translated as CATTRDSGANVLTF.

The V and J genes are TRBV6-7 and TRBJ2-7; 12 nucleotides match TRBD2. TRBV6-7 is sorted into the ORF group, with uncertain function. V lost 3 bases and J lost 6; bases outside the gene matches: 9. CDR3 length: 16 amino acids. CDR3 bases: TGTGCCAGCAGTTATGGGCTAGCGGGGGGGCCGGGCGAGCAGTACTTC. This codes for CASSYGLAGGPGEQYF.

The chain recombines TRBV30 with TRBJ2-5; D perhaps matches TRBD1 (5 bases). Between the trimmed V and J ends, which lost 0 bases and 2 bases, there was a span of 7 bases. Germline V gene lookup returns CDR1 GTSNPN and CDR2 SVGIG (reference sequence). This CDR3 is built from 13 residues. CDR3 sequence (DNA): TGTGCCTGGAGTGTGGGGCAGCAAGAGACCCAGTACTTC. This gives the protein CAWSVGQQETQYF.

This chain's CDR3 is CSVLAPIGNTEAFF. Here the CDR3 DNA reads TGCAGCGTTCTGGCTCCCATTGGTAACACTGAAGCTTTCTTT. J is TRBJ1-1 and V is TRBV29-1; D unresolved. Between the trimmed V and J ends, which lost 5 bases and 2 bases, there was a span of 15 bases. The CDR3 consists of 14 residues. CDR1 SQVTM and CDR2 ANQGSEA come from the germline V gene.

This clone has only a few counts. The V gene is TRBV13, the J gene TRBJ2-5; 10 bases are a match to TRBD2. The V gene end was trimmed by 0 bases and the J gene end by 5 bases; junction bases not matched to a gene: 6. CDR3 length: 16 amino acids. The V gene's germline CDR1 is PRHDT and CDR2 FYEKMQ (reference sequence). The CDR3 loop is CASSLGLAGEGETQYF. The CDR3 coding sequence is TGTGCCAGCAGCTTAGGTCTAGCGGGGGAAGGGGAGACCCAGTACTTC.

The chain links TRBV3-1 (or the pseudogene TRBV3-2) to TRBJ1-5; unclear D gene. Germline CDR1 and CDR2: LGHDT and YNNKEL (reference sequence). Trimming removed 1 base at V and 4 bases at J, with 5 bases between. CDR3 length: 13 residues. The CDR3 sequence: CASSQVGNQPQHF. CDR3 nucleotide sequence: TGTGCCAGCAGCCAAGTCGGGAATCAGCCCCAGCATTTT.

The sample holds one count of this clone. The chain couples TRBV7-2 to TRBJ1-4; D is unresolved. Germline V gene lookup returns CDR1 SGHTA and CDR2 FQGNSA. The CDR3 totals 13 residues. V lost 8 bases, J lost 6 bases, and 13 bases lay in between. CDR3 sequence reads: CASCYAGDEKLFF. CDR3 DNA sequence: TGTGCCAGCTGCTATGCGGGAGATGAAAAACTGTTTTTT.

This clone has a handful of counts. Within the sample, other DNA sequences also encode this same CDR3. This chain connects TRBV25-1 to TRBJ1-1; TRBD1 agrees at 8 bases. CDR3 length equals 13 residues. Germline trimming cut 3 bases from V and 5 bases from J; bases unmatched to any gene: 2. The germline gives CDR1 MGHDK, CDR2 SYGVNS. The CDR3 loop reads CASSDRGRTEAFF. CDR3 in DNA: TGTGCCAGCAGTGACAGGGGGCGTACTGAAGCTTTCTTT.

The J gene is TRBJ2-7, the V gene TRBV11-3; D possibly corresponds to TRBD1 (5 bases). CDR3 length equals 14 residues. From germline, CDR1 is SGHNT and CDR2 YENEEA. The ends were cut back, 4 bases at V and 5 bases at J, with 15 bases in the middle. The DNA for the CDR3 is TGTGCCAGCAGCTGGGCAGGGCGTAGCAACGAGCAGTACTTC. Protein sequence: CASSWAGRSNEQYF. Full variable domain (remainder filled in from reference TRBV11-3 and TRBJ2-7): EAGVVQSPRYKIIEKKQPVAFWCNPISGHNTLYWYLQNLGQGPELLIRYENEEAVDDSQLPKDRFSAERLKGVDSTLKIQPAELGDSAVYLCASSWAGRSNEQYFGPGTRLTVT.

The chain carries TRBV30 and TRBJ1-1; D call uncertain. CDR3 length equals 14 residues. V was cut by 0 bases and J by 7 bases, with 15 bases left in between. Germline CDR1 is GTSNPN and CDR2 is SVGIG (reference sequence). Here the CDR3 reads CAWSVAGGWNEAFF. Written as DNA, the CDR3 is TGTGCCTGGAGTGTAGCCGGAGGTTGGAATGAAGCTTTCTTT.

J is TRBJ2-5 and V is TRBV6-5; possibly TRBD1 for D (6 bases). V lost 6 bases, J lost 2 bases, and 13 bases lay in between. The germline gives CDR1 MNHEY, CDR2 SVGAGI. CDR3 length: 14 residues. CDR3 region: CASRTGWAQETQYF. The CDR3 DNA follows: TGTGCCAGCAGGACAGGCTGGGCACAAGAGACCCAGTACTTC.